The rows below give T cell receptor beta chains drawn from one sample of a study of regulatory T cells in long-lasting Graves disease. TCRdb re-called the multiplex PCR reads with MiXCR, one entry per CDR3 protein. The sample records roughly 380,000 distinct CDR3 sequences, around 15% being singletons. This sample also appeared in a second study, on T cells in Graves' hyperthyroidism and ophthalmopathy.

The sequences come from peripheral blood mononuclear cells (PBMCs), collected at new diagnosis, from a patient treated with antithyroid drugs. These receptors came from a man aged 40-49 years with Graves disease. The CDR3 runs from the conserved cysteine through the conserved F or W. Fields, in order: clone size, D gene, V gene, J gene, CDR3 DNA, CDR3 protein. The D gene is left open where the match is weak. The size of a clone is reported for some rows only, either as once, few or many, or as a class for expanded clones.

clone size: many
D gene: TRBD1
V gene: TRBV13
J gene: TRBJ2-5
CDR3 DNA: TGTGCCAGCAGCTTCCGGGACAGAGAGACCCAGTACTTC
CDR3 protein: CASSFRDRETQYF

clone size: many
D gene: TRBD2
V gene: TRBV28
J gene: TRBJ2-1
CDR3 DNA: TGTGCCAGCAGTTCCCCCGGGACTAGCGGGACGCCCTACAATGAGCAGTTCTTC
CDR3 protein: CASSSPGTSGTPYNEQFF

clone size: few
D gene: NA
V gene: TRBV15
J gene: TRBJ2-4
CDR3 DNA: TGTGCCACCAGCAGGATGGGTCGCGGCCCCAACATTCAGTACTTC
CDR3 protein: CATSRMGRGPNIQYF

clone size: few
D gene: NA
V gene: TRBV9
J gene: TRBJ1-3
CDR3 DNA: TGTACCAGCAGCGTATCACAGCTACCGGAAAGGGCCATATATTTT
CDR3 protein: CTSSVSQLPERAIYF

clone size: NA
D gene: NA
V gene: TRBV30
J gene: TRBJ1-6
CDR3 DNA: TGTGCCTGGAGTGTTTTAGGCGCGGCCGGGGCAGCACCCCTCCACTTT
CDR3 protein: CAWSVLGAAGAAPLHF

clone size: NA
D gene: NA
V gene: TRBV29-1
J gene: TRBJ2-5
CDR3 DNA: TGCAGCGACCTAGGGTTCCAAGAGACCCAGTACTTC
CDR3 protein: CSDLGFQETQYF

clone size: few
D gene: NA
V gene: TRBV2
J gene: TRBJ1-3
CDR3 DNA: TGTGCCAGCAGTGCGGGCCAGACGGTCTCTGGAAACACCATATATTTT
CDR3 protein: CASSAGQTVSGNTIYF

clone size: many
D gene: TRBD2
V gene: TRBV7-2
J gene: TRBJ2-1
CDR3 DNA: TGTGCCAGCAGCTTAGTCGGCGGGGGGCCATACAATGAGCAGTTCTTC
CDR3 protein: CASSLVGGGPYNEQFF

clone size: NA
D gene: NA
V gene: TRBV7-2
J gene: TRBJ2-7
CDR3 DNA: TGTGCCAGCAGCTTTGTTACGACCCCCTACGAGCAGTACTTC
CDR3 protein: CASSFVTTPYEQYF

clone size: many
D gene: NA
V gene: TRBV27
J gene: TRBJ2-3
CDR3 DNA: TGTGCCAGCAGTGCCTGGGCGGGAACCGAGGGTGATACGCAGTATTTT
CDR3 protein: CASSAWAGTEGDTQYF